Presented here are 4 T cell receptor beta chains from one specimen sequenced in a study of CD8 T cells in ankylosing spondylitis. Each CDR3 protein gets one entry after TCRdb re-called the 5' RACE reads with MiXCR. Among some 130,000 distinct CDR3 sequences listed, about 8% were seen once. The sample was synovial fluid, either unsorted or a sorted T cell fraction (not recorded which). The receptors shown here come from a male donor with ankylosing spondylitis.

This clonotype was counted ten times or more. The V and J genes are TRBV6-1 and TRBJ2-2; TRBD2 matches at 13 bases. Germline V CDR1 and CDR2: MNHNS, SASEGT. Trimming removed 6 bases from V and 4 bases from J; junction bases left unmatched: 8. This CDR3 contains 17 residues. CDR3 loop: CASRSTSGGAGTGELFF. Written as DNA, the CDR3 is TGTGCCAGCAGAAGTACTAGCGGGGGGGCCGGCACCGGGGAGCTGTTTTTT.

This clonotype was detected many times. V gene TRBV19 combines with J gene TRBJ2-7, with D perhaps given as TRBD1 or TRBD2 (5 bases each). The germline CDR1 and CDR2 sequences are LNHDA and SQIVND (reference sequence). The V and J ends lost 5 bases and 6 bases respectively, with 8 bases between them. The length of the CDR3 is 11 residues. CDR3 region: CASSWDLEQYF. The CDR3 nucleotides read TGTGCCAGTAGTTGGGACCTCGAGCAGTACTTC.

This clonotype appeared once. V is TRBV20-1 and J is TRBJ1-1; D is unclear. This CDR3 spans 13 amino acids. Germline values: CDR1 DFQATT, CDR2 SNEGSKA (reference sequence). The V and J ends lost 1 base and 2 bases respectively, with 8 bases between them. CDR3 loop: CSARAVLNTEAFF. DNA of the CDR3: TGCAGTGCTAGAGCCGTCCTTAACACTGAAGCTTTCTTT.

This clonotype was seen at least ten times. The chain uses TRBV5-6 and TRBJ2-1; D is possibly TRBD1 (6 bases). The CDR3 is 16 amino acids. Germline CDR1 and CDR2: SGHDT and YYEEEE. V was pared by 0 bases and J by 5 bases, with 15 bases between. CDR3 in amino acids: CASSLAQGSTHNEQFF. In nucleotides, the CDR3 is TGTGCCAGCAGCTTGGCACAGGGCTCGACACACAATGAGCAGTTCTTC.